Following are 21 T cell receptor beta chains from one sample sequenced in a study of a mutant IDH1 vaccine in newly diagnosed glioma. No cognate antigen is known for these TCRs. Only in-frame clones appear in the TCRdb table, and some are missing; sequencing was by immunoSEQ multiplex PCR. The sample carries roughly 31,000 clones, about 80% recorded once. Time point in this sample: week 47, end of study. Doses consisted of 300 ug of mutant IDH1 20-mer peptide each, paired with topical imiquimod. Material: PBMCs, obtained from a glioma patient whose treatment included an IDH1 peptide vaccine. Receptors were obtained from a man aged 30 to 39 with glioma.

V usage is TRBV29-1 and J usage is TRBJ2-7; 7 nucleotides match TRBD2. V lost 7 bases and J lost 0; bases outside the gene matches: 6. This CDR3 spans 13 amino acids. Per the germline V gene, CDR1 is SQVTM and CDR2 is ANQGSEA. The CDR3 sequence is CSAGGGSSYEQYF. CDR3 nucleotides: TGCAGCGCAGGAGGCGGGAGCTCCTACGAGCAGTACTTC.

Only one count was recorded for this clone. The sample holds other DNA sequences that translate to the same CDR3. This sequence joins TRBV30 and TRBJ2-7; D is perhaps TRBD1 (5 bases). CDR1 GTSNPN and CDR2 SVGIG come from the germline V gene (reference sequence). CDR3 length: 12 residues. Trimming took off 3 bases at V and 4 bases at J, with 10 bases between the two ends. Here the CDR3 reads CAWSLGPYEQYF. The CDR3 DNA follows: TGTGCCTGGAGCCTGGGGCCGTACGAGCAGTACTTC.

This clone was seen once. The gene calls are TRBV7-2 and TRBJ2-5; D possibly corresponds to TRBD1 (6 bases). The CDR3 loop spans 13 amino acids. Germline V gene data show CDR1 as SGHTA and CDR2 as FQGNSA. Deletions cut 5 bases from V and 4 bases from J, with 11 bases between. CDR3 amino acids: CASSQGTPETQYF. The CDR3 nucleotides are TGTGCCAGCAGCCAGGGGACGCCAGAGACCCAGTACTTC. The full variable domain, completed using reference TRBV7-2 and TRBJ2-5, is GAGVSQSPSNKVTEKGKDVELRCDPISGHTALYWYRQSLGQGLEFLIYFQGNSAPDKSGLPSDRFSAERTGGSVSTLTIQRTQQEDSAVYLCASSQGTPETQYFGPGTRLLVL.

This clone was counted a single time. The chain is built from TRBV10-3 and TRBJ2-5; TRBD1 agrees at 7 bases. V lost 0 bases to trimming and J lost 3 bases; unmatched junction nucleotides: 7. CDR1 and CDR2 (germline): ENHRY, SYGVKD. The length of the CDR3 is 16 residues. The CDR3 nucleotides are TGTGCCATCAGTGAGTCGGAAACGACAGGGAAAGAGACCCAGTACTTC. The encoded protein is CAISESETTGKETQYF.

The chain combines TRBV19 with TRBJ2-7; 10 bases fit TRBD2. Trimming at V came to 3 bases and at J to 4 bases, leaving 3 bases not matched to a gene. Germline V gives CDR1 LNHDA, CDR2 SQIVND (reference sequence). The CDR3 has 14 residues. The CDR3 protein is CASSMSSGSYEQYF. The CDR3 bases are TGTGCCAGTAGTATGTCTAGCGGGAGTTACGAGCAGTACTTC. The complete variable domain, with remaining parts taken from reference TRBV19 and TRBJ2-7, reads DGGITQSPKYLFRKEGQNVTLSCEQNLNHDAMYWYRQDPGQGLRLIYYSQIVNDFQKGDIAEGYSVSREKKESFPLTVTSAQKNPTAFYLCASSMSSGSYEQYFGPGTRLTVT.

This chain connects TRBV2 to TRBJ2-2, with 10 bases identical to TRBD2. The junction had 7 bases not matched to a gene; V was cut back by 3 bases and J by 6 bases. CDR1 is SNHLY, CDR2 FYNNEI, per germline. The CDR3 runs to 16 residues. CDR3 sequence reads: CASSERTSGDSGELFF. For the CDR3, the DNA is TGTGCCAGCAGTGAGAGAACTAGCGGGGACTCCGGGGAGCTGTTTTTT.

The gene calls are TRBV27 and TRBJ2-6; D ambiguous. This CDR3 is built from 15 residues. Germline V gene lookup returns CDR1 MNHEY and CDR2 SMNVEV (reference sequence). Trimming left V 5 bases short and J 3 bases short, with 11 bases between. The CDR3 protein is CASSPQVRGANVLTF. CDR3 sequence (DNA): TGTGCCAGCAGTCCGCAGGTACGTGGGGCCAACGTCCTGACTTTC.

V and J are TRBV21-1 and TRBJ2-5; the table's D call, TRBD1, was not checked against the DNA. TRBV21-1 is an annotated pseudogene. CDR3 size: 14 residues. The CDR3 nucleotides read TGTGCCAGCAGCAAAAGGATAGGGGTCGAGACCCAGTACTTC. Translating gives CASSKRIGVETQYF.

This clone was found once. The chain uses TRBV2 and TRBJ2-2; 9 bases align to TRBD1. Germline assignment: CDR1 SNHLY and CDR2 FYNNEI. The junction had 7 bases not matched to a gene; V was cut back by 8 bases and J by 6 bases. This CDR3 spans 14 amino acids. For the CDR3, the DNA is TGTGCCAGCTCCTGGGACAGGGACCCCGGGGAGCTGTTTTTT. This translates into CASSWDRDPGELFF.

This clone has only one observation. The V gene is TRBV12-5, the J gene TRBJ2-3; 9 bases match TRBD2. Looked up from germline, CDR1 is LGHNT and CDR2 is FRNRAP. V shed 2 bases and J 0 bases; nucleotides not matched to a gene: 12. This CDR3 has 19 amino acids. CDR3 in amino acids: CASGLTTQTGTSSTDTQYF. CDR3 sequence (DNA): TGTGCTAGTGGTTTGACGACTCAAACCGGGACTAGCAGCACAGATACGCAGTATTTT.

The V call is TRBV14, the J call TRBJ2-7, with D uncertain. V was cut by 2 bases and J by 4 bases, with 6 bases left in between. The CDR3 runs 12 residues. Germline V lookup: CDR1 SGHDN, CDR2 FVKESK. The CDR3 loop reads CASSQTVYEQYF. Written as DNA, the CDR3 is TGTGCCAGCAGCCAAACCGTATACGAGCAGTACTTC. Full variable domain (rest looked up from reference TRBV14 and TRBJ2-7): EAGVTQFPSHSVIEKGQTVTLRCDPISGHDNLYWYRRVMGKEIKFLLHFVKESKQDESGMPNNRFLAERTGGTYSTLKVQPAELEDSGVYFCASSQTVYEQYFGPGTRLTVT.

CDR3 in DNA: TGTGCCAGTAGTATAAGCGGGGCCGGGGATACGCAGTATTTT. Translating it yields CASSISGAGDTQYF. The genes are TRBV19 and TRBJ2-3; 7 nucleotides agree with TRBD2. The V gene's germline CDR1 is LNHDA and CDR2 SQIVND (reference sequence). The CDR3 has 14 amino acids. J gave up 6 bases and V 2 bases, and 5 bases lay outside the gene matches.

The rearrangement links TRBV10-3 to TRBJ2-1; 8 bases match TRBD1. CDR3 length equals 14 residues. The V gene end was trimmed by 6 bases and the J gene end by 5 bases; junction bases not matched to a gene: 6. Germline V gives CDR1 ENHRY, CDR2 SYGVKD. The CDR3 DNA follows: TGTGCCATCAGAGGGACAGGAGGCAACAATGAGCAGTTCTTC. Protein sequence: CAIRGTGGNNEQFF.

This sequence joins TRBV27 and TRBJ1-6; D not resolved. The CDR3 is made up of 15 amino acids. V gave up 3 bases and J gave up 0 bases, with 6 bases separating them. Germline V gene lookup returns CDR1 MNHEY and CDR2 SMNVEV (reference sequence). CDR3 DNA sequence: TGTGCCAGCAGTTTCGGCAGCTCCTATAATTCACCCCTCCACTTT. This gives the protein CASSFGSSYNSPLHF.

The chain is built from TRBV5-1 and TRBJ2-3, with 7 bases that match TRBD2. The CDR3 consists of 14 residues. From germline, CDR1 is SGHRS and CDR2 YFSETQ. The ends lost 4 bases at V and 5 bases at J; junction bases unmatched: 7. The CDR3, as DNA: TGCGCCAGCAGCACCGGACTAGTTGGAGATACGCAGTATTTT. This codes for CASSTGLVGDTQYF. The variable domain in full, completed from reference TRBV5-1 and TRBJ2-3, reads KAGVTQTPRYLIKTRGQQVTLSCSPISGHRSVSWYQQTPGQGLQFLFEYFSETQRNKGNFPGRFSGRQFSNSRSEMNVSTLELGDSALYLCASSTGLVGDTQYFGPGTRLTVL.

This chain uses TRBV5-4 with TRBJ1-1; TRBD1 is a possible D gene (5 bases). The CDR3 contains 14 residues. CDR1 and CDR2 from the germline V gene are SGHNT and YYREEE (reference sequence). V lost 2 bases to trimming and J lost 1 base, with 9 bases between them. This CDR3 is CASSFGGSNTEAFF. CDR3 DNA: TGTGCCAGCAGCTTTGGGGGGTCGAACACTGAAGCTTTCTTT.

The chain is built from TRBV7-8 and TRBJ1-4; no reliable D call. Trimming shortened V by 5 bases and J by 6 bases, and 19 bases separated the two germline ends. This CDR3 region has 16 residues. Germline CDR1 reads SGHVS; CDR2 reads FQNEAQ. CDR3 sequence reads: CASSRLWGALDEKLFF. Here the CDR3 DNA reads TGTGCCAGCAGCCGACTCTGGGGTGCCTTGGATGAAAAACTGTTTTTT.

The genes are TRBV18 and TRBJ2-7, with D possibly being TRBD1 (6 bases). The CDR3 length is 15 residues. With 8 bases removed from V and 3 bases from J, the gap between germline ends came to 20 bases. Germline-derived CDR1 and CDR2 are KGHSH and LQKENI. CDR3 residues: CASRRTGTDLYEQYF. The CDR3 DNA is TGTGCCAGCCGGCGCACAGGGACCGATCTCTACGAGCAGTACTTC.

The rearrangement links TRBV11-3 to TRBJ1-1, with D unresolved. The germline CDR1 and CDR2 sequences are SGHNT and YENEEA. This CDR3 is built from 13 residues. The V end lost 2 bases, the J end lost 1 base, and 5 bases lay between the germline ends. CDR3: CASSLYGNTEAFF. CDR3 nucleotide sequence: TGTGCCAGCAGCTTATACGGGAACACTGAAGCTTTCTTT.

This chain joins TRBV10-3 and TRBJ1-4; perhaps TRBD1 as D (6 bases). The germline V gene has CDR1 ENHRY and CDR2 SYGVKD. V was shortened by 3 bases and J by 0 bases, with 11 bases between the two germline ends. The CDR3 length is 16 residues. DNA of the CDR3: TGTGCCATCAGTGATTCCAGGGGTGCAACTAATGAAAAACTGTTTTTT. This codes for CAISDSRGATNEKLFF.

This rearrangement joins TRBV5-1 to TRBJ1-1, with D perhaps TRBD1 (6 bases). Deletions cut 6 bases from V and 1 base from J, with 19 bases between. Germline CDR1 reads SGHRS; CDR2 reads YFSETQ. This CDR3 comprises 16 residues. The CDR3 DNA follows: TGCGCCAGCATGGTACAGGGAAGCGGATGGAACACTGAAGCTTTCTTT. This sequence encodes CASMVQGSGWNTEAFF.